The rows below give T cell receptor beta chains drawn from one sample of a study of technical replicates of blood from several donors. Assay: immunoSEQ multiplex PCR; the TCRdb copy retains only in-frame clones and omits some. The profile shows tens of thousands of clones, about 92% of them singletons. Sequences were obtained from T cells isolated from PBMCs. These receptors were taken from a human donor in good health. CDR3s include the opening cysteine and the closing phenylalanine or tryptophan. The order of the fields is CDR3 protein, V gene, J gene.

cdr3_aa: CASSPRRPPDTGELFF
v_call: TRBV5-1
j_call: TRBJ2-2

cdr3_aa: CASSQGTTRDSPLHF
v_call: TRBV4-1
j_call: TRBJ1-6

cdr3_aa: CASSSGQGGQQYF
v_call: TRBV27
j_call: TRBJ2-7

cdr3_aa: CASSLSTGTSGNTIYF
v_call: TRBV5-1
j_call: TRBJ1-3

cdr3_aa: CASSHGSGGAPSSYNEQFF
v_call: TRBV4-1
j_call: TRBJ2-1

cdr3_aa: CASSGGGQFYGYTF
v_call: TRBV5-4
j_call: TRBJ1-2

cdr3_aa: CASSLGGEGPHEQYF
v_call: TRBV5-1
j_call: TRBJ2-7

cdr3_aa: CSVDSGTDTQYF
v_call: TRBV29-1
j_call: TRBJ2-3

cdr3_aa: CASSEDWGQGETQYF
v_call: TRBV7-9
j_call: TRBJ2-5

cdr3_aa: CASSFLAGGFNEQFF
v_call: TRBV5-1
j_call: TRBJ2-1

cdr3_aa: CATIPGQGLNTEAFF
v_call: TRBV19
j_call: TRBJ1-1